This TCR beta chain was captured in a study of CD8 T cells in ankylosing spondylitis. General study points: The study identified a TCR beta motif of about eight highly homologous variants that appeared characteristic of ankylosing spondylitis blood. The study looked at matched synovial fluid samples from ankylosing spondylitis patients. Disease-linked clones were reported to be significantly enriched there. Clones linked with disease were CD8+ and fairly uncommon in the peripheral blood.

TCRdb independently ran MiXCR on the 5' RACE reads; one entry per CDR3 protein. The table records 400,000 to 450,000 distinct CDR3 sequences, approximately 17% of them present only once. This clonotype was counted only a few times. Its antigen is unidentified. Trimming at V came to 6 bases and at J to 2 bases, leaving 7 bases not matched to a gene. This CDR3 spans 15 amino acids. Germline V gene lookup returns CDR1 LNHDA and CDR2 SQIVND (reference sequence). Source material: blood, either unsorted or a sorted T cell fraction (not recorded which). The chain has TRBV19 and TRBJ1-2; 9 bases line up with TRBD1. This TCR was recovered from a male donor with ankylosing spondylitis. CDR3 sequence reads: CASSLDRGGNYGYTF. DNA of the CDR3: TGTGCCAGTAGCCTGGACAGGGGCGGGAACTATGGCTACACCTTC.